This T cell receptor (beta chain) was profiled in a study of blood T cell repertoires in COVID-19 (dated by TCRdb to 2020 to 2022). About the investigation overall: The collaborator samples originated in the United States, Italy and Spain and spanned the acute and convalescent phases of COVID-19. The material from the prospective study consisted of cDNA or gDNA derived from T cells, B-cell-depleted T cells, or PBMCs. Subjects who had been exposed to COVID-19, were actively infected with it, or had recovered from it provided the deeply sampled blood TCRbeta repertoires that made up the dataset. The repertoires were released in a freely available public database meant as a resource for research on the immune response to SARS-CoV-2. Samples were obtained from the ongoing ImmuneRACE study (first 160 participants) and from about 1,300 subjects provided by 6 global collaborators. Nearly every sample came with metadata listing a de-identified subject ID, COVID-19 status, age in years and sex. HLA class I and class II types, where available, came from metadata supplied by the sample provider rather than from assay-based typing. General findings and caveats noted by the study authors: The amount of clinical and demographic metadata varied by source and participant and was provided uncurated.

The CDR3 covers 15 residues, taking in both the cysteine and the phenylalanine. Here the CDR3 DNA is all that survives: 45 bases in frame from base 1. V lost 10 bases and J lost 5 bases, and the count of bases not matched to a germline gene is 16. Worth noting for this clone: The antigen it recognizes is unknown. No much larger clone is present one base from it, and per-base qualities are unavailable.

The immunoSEQ Assay, a bias-controlled multiplex PCR, was used to amplify TCRbeta CDR3 regions from genomic DNA. In the authors' own workflow: The number of nucleated cells in each sample was estimated by amplification of reference gene primers within the assay. To quantify the absolute abundance of each unique TCRbeta CDR3 rearrangement, sequence reads were collapsed and filtered. For each sample, productive Simpson clonality was calculated as the square root of Simpson's diversity index over productive rearrangements. TCRdb stores this immuneACCESS table with in-frame sequences only. Part of the clones is absent; in the studies checked, under half of the shortfall reflects unresolved V genes, and no reason is known for the rest. Clone size and the V and J calls come from that table; the DNA yielded D and trimming. The sample yields roughly 260,000 clones; about 85% were counted once. The ten largest clones capture 4% of the sample.

Samples from volunteer blood donors who had recovered from COVID-19 were contributed by a second Seattle source. The collaborating institutions used their own protocols to collect whole blood in K2EDTA tubes. Collaborator samples were shipped for TCRbeta analysis as frozen whole blood, isolated PBMCs, or DNA extracted from either sample type. The sequenced sample was peripheral blood. The TCR comes from a man aged 55 to 70 who had recovered from COVID-19. Rearrangement joined TRBV23-1 to TRBJ1-1, with TRBD1 identical over 7 junction bases. TRBV23-1 is an open reading frame, and its role is uncertain. CDR3 region: CATPPRGGGRTEAFF. The nucleotide sequence reads as follows: TGCGCCACCCCACCCAGGGGGGGCGGGAGGACTGAAGCTTTCTTT.